The present TCR beta chain was sequenced within a study of blood T cell repertoires in COVID-19. The germline CDR1 and CDR2 sequences are SGHNT and YYREEE (reference sequence). The V end lost 0 bases, the J end lost 5 bases, and 14 bases lay between the germline ends. The CDR3 contains 16 residues. In the original processing: Amplification with reference gene primers provided the estimates of nucleated cell counts. Sequencing was performed with immunoSEQ multiplex PCR; in TCRdb, only in-frame clones are kept and a portion is missing. D and trimming come from the DNA, and the V and J calls and clone size come from that table. Of 360,000 or so clones listed, approximately 89% are singletons. Seattle participants joined during active infection and were tracked over time.

Sequenced sample: peripheral blood. The rearrangement links TRBV5-4 to TRBJ2-2; TRBD2 might be the D (7 bases). The clonotype originates from a woman in her sixties or seventies with COVID-19, enrolled during active disease. Here the CDR3 reads CASSLAGGGGTGELFF. The CDR3 nucleotides are TGTGCCAGCAGCTTGGCCGGCGGGGGCGGGACCGGGGAGCTGTTTTTT.